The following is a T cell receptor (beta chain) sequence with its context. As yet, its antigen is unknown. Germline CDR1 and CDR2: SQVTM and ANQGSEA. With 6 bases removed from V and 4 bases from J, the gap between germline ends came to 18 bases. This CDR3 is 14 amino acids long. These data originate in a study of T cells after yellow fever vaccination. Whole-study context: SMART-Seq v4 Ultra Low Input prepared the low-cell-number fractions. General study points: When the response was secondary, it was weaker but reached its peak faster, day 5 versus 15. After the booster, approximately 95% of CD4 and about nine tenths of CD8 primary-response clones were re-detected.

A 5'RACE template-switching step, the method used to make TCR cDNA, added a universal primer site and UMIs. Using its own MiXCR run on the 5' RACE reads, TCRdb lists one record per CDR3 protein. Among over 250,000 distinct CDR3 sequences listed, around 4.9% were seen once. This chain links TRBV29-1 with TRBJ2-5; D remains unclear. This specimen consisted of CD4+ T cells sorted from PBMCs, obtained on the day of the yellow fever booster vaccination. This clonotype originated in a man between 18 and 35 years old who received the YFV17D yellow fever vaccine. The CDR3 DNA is TGCAGCGTCATGCCCGGGTCCGGGCGAGAGACCCAGTACTTC. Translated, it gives CSVMPGSGRETQYF.